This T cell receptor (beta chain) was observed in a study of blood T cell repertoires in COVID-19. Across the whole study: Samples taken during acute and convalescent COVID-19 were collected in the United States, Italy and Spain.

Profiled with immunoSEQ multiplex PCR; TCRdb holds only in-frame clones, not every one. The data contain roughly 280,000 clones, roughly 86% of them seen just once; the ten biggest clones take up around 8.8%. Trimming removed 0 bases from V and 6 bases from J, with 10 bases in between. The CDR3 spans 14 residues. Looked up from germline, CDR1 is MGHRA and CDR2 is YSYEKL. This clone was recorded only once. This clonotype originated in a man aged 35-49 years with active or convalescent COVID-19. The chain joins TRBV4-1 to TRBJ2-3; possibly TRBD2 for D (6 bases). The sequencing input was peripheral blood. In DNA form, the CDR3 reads TGCGCCAGCAGCCAAGAAGGGCGGGGTGATACGCAGTATTTT. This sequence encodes CASSQEGRGDTQYF.